This entry features one T cell receptor (beta chain) sequence. Its antigen remains unknown. The data were obtained in a study of OX40 agonist ivuxolimab in advanced cancers. The wider study: The study gave patients intravenous ivuxolimab at 0.01 to 10 mg/kg every 2 weeks. The study enrolled dose-escalation patients with hepatocellular carcinoma, melanoma, renal cell or head and neck cancer. The study's findings and limits: Mean expanded clone counts were higher in CD8+ than CD4+ T cells.

TCRdb's copy holds only in-frame clones and misses some; the assay was immunoSEQ multiplex PCR. Here the sample spans tens of thousands of clones, around four fifths being singletons. Enrollment shut out patients with autoimmune disease history or systemic immunosuppression. CDR1 is MNHEY and CDR2 is SVGAGI in the germline V gene. The CDR3 covers 13 residues. The V end was cut by 6 bases, the J end by 7 bases, with 12 bases between. The clonotype was recovered from an adult with an advanced solid tumor such as melanoma, head and neck, liver or kidney cancer. The chain joins TRBV6-5 to TRBJ2-2, with D perhaps matching TRBD1 (6 bases). Sequences were derived from CD4+ or CD8+ T cells sorted from blood, sampled in a trial of the OX40 agonist ivuxolimab. DNA of the CDR3: TGTGCCAGCAGGTCAGGGGCTTTCGGGGAGCTGTTTTTT. Encoded protein: CASRSGAFGELFF.